The TCR beta chain under discussion was sequenced for a study of cytomegalovirus exposure and HLA in healthy donors. This clone was picked up one time. TCRdb's copy holds only in-frame clones and misses some; the assay was immunoSEQ multiplex PCR. The sample has 190,000 or so clones, about 86% seen once; the top ten hold 2.8%. Trimming removed 5 bases at V and 5 bases at J, with 21 bases between. CDR3 size: 16 residues. Germline values: CDR1 SEHNR, CDR2 FQNEAQ (reference sequence). The source material was PBMCs. The receptor was derived from a woman under 30 in good health and CMV-seropositive. The chain links TRBV7-9 to TRBJ2-5, with D tentatively TRBD2 (6 bases). The CDR3 reads CASSGVGRGFDETQYF. The DNA of the CDR3 is TGTGCCAGCAGCGGGGTTGGTCGGGGGTTTGACGAGACCCAGTACTTC.